This section outlines one T cell receptor (beta chain) sequence together with its context. V dropped 0 bases and J dropped 0 bases, with 10 bases sitting between them. The CDR3 spans 16 residues. Germline V gene data show CDR1 as SGDLS and CDR2 as YYNGEE. These data are taken from a study of blood T cell repertoires in COVID-19. Study details: The United States, Italy and Spain were the sources of the acute and convalescent COVID-19 samples.

Assay: immunoSEQ multiplex PCR; the TCRdb copy retains only in-frame clones and omits some. The sample contains hundreds of thousands of clones, about 85% of which appear only once. This clonotype was sampled from a woman between 18 and 29 years old with acute or convalescent COVID-19. V and J are TRBV9 and TRBJ1-3; TRBD1 is a possible D gene (6 bases). The specimen was peripheral blood. CDR3 protein: CASSVGTAYSGNTIYF. The CDR3 coding sequence is TGTGCCAGCAGCGTAGGGACAGCATACTCTGGAAACACCATATATTTT.